The 19 T cell receptor beta chains in this list originate from one sample, sequenced in a study of blood T cell repertoires in COVID-19. Clones were read by immunoSEQ multiplex PCR, and TCRdb kept only the in-frame ones, dropping some. The sample yields 70,000 to 95,000 clones, roughly nine tenths seen once. The sequencing sample was made of peripheral blood. The origin of the receptors is a middle-aged man with acute or convalescent COVID-19.

This clone was observed once. The V gene is TRBV12-3 or TRBV12-4, the J gene TRBJ2-7; perhaps TRBD1 as D (6 bases). This CDR3 comprises 13 residues. The ends were cut back, 6 bases at V and 3 bases at J, with 12 bases in the middle. This CDR3 is CASRTGTNYEQYF. The CDR3 region has the DNA TGTGCCAGCAGGACCGGGACAAACTACGAGCAGTACTTC.

The chain couples TRBV10-1 to TRBJ1-1, with TRBD1 as a possible D gene (6 bases). The V gene lost 0 bases and the J gene lost 4 bases, with 12 bases spanning the gap. The length of the CDR3 is 15 residues. Germline loops: CDR1 WNHNN, CDR2 SYGVQD (reference sequence). CDR3 DNA sequence: TGCGCCAGCAGTGAGTCTCAAGGGGGGGTCACTGAAGCTTTCTTT. Its translation: CASSESQGGVTEAFF.

The chain employs TRBV24-1 and TRBJ2-3, with no clear D. V lost 2 bases, J lost 0 bases, and 11 bases lay in between. The CDR3 extends over 16 amino acids. The germline CDR1 and CDR2 sequences are KGHDR and SFDVKD. The CDR3 protein is CATSDSRLASTDTQYF. CDR3 DNA sequence: TGTGCCACCAGTGATTCCAGACTGGCGAGCACAGATACGCAGTATTTT.

This sequence joins TRBV5-1 and TRBJ1-2; TRBD1 agrees at 7 bases. V trimming: 4 bases; J trimming: 6 bases; junction bases outside the gene matches: 9. From germline, CDR1 is SGHRS and CDR2 YFSETQ. There are 14 residues in the CDR3. The CDR3 spells CASSIPGTADGYTF. The CDR3 nucleotides read TGCGCCAGCAGCATCCCGGGGACAGCTGATGGCTACACCTTC.

The V and J genes are TRBV7-9 and TRBJ1-6; TRBD1 aligns across 7 bases. The trim removed 5 bases at V and 5 bases at J, leaving 6 bases unmatched. The CDR3 length is 15 residues. Per the germline V gene, CDR1 is SEHNR and CDR2 is FQNEAQ (reference sequence). CDR3 sequence reads: CASSHSRGNNSPLHF. CDR3 coding DNA: TGTGCCAGCAGCCACTCCAGGGGGAATAATTCACCCCTCCACTTT.

This rearrangement joins TRBV9 to TRBJ2-7; D is possibly TRBD1 (6 bases). The CDR3 sequence is 14 residues long. Per germline, CDR1 SGDLS and CDR2 YYNGEE. With 3 bases removed from V and 2 bases from J, the gap between germline ends came to 12 bases. The CDR3 protein is CASSEDSKTYEQYF. The CDR3 DNA reads as TGTGCCAGCAGCGAGGACAGCAAGACCTACGAGCAGTACTTC.

This sequence joins TRBV5-1 and TRBJ2-7, with 8 bases identical to TRBD2. The CDR3 is 16 amino acids. The germline V gene encodes CDR1 SGHRS and CDR2 YFSETQ. Trimming removed 0 bases from V and 4 bases from J; junction bases left unmatched: 9. CDR3 DNA sequence: TGCGCCAGCAGCTTGGCGGGGCGGGAGGTATCATACGAGCAGTACTTC. Amino acid sequence: CASSLAGREVSYEQYF.

The rearrangement uses TRBV5-1 and TRBJ2-1; TRBD2 agrees at 12 bases. From germline, CDR1 is SGHRS and CDR2 YFSETQ. There are 18 residues in the CDR3. V gave up 0 bases and J gave up 4 bases; unmatched junction bases: 8. CDR3 sequence reads: CASSLELAGGPRYNEQFF. Written as DNA, the CDR3 is TGCGCCAGCAGCTTGGAACTAGCGGGGGGCCCCCGTTACAATGAGCAGTTCTTC.

The chain recombines TRBV30 with TRBJ1-3, with no clear D. The CDR3 has 15 amino acids. V lost 2 bases to trimming and J lost 0 bases, with 11 bases between them. Germline assignment: CDR1 GTSNPN and CDR2 SVGIG (reference sequence). The CDR3 nucleotides are TGTGCCTGGAGTCCCGGACTGGGCTCTGGAAACACCATATATTTT. It yields the protein CAWSPGLGSGNTIYF.

The chain combines TRBV6-5 with TRBJ2-3, with 7 bases lining up with TRBD1. From germline, CDR1 is MNHEY and CDR2 SVGAGI. Trimming removed 2 bases from V and 5 bases from J; junction bases left unmatched: 4. CDR3 size: 14 residues. CDR3 sequence reads: CASSYEQGEDTQYF. The CDR3, as DNA: TGTGCCAGCAGTTACGAGCAGGGGGAAGATACGCAGTATTTT.

V is TRBV19 and J is TRBJ2-2; D may be TRBD1 (6 bases). Germline V gives CDR1 LNHDA, CDR2 SQIVND (reference sequence). This CDR3 contains 16 residues. V was shortened by 5 bases and J by 6 bases, with 19 bases between the two germline ends. This CDR3 is CASSQNRVFDAGELFF. CDR3 bases: TGTGCCAGTAGTCAAAACAGGGTTTTCGACGCCGGGGAGCTGTTTTTT.

J is TRBJ1-1 and V is TRBV6-6; 8 nucleotides agree with TRBD1. V lost 4 bases, J lost 3 bases, and 1 base stayed unmatched. Germline V CDR1 and CDR2: MNHNY, SVGAGI (reference sequence). CDR3 length equals 13 residues. CDR3 sequence (DNA): TGTGCCAGCAGTTGGGGACAGGACACTGAAGCTTTCTTT. It codes for CASSWGQDTEAFF.

The chain has TRBV28 and TRBJ1-5, with TRBD1 identical over 9 bases. CDR1 is MDHEN and CDR2 is SYDVKM in the germline V gene. V trimming: 6 bases; J trimming: 5 bases; junction bases outside the gene matches: 8. This CDR3 comprises 15 residues. As DNA, the CDR3 is TGTGCCAGCAGAGTCCCGGGACAGGGTTATCAGCCCCAGCATTTT. It yields the protein CASRVPGQGYQPQHF. Full variable domain (rest looked up from reference TRBV28 and TRBJ1-5): DVKVTQSSRYLVKRTGEKVFLECVQDMDHENMFWYRQDPGLGLRLIYFSYDVKMKEKGDIPEGYSVSREKKERFSLILESASTNQTSMYLCASRVPGQGYQPQHFGDGTRLSIL.

The chain links TRBV7-9 to TRBJ1-2; perhaps TRBD1 as D (6 bases). The CDR3 contains 18 residues. V was pared by 4 bases and J by 2 bases, with 23 bases between. CDR1 and CDR2 (germline): SEHNR, FQNEAQ (reference sequence). In DNA, the CDR3 is TGTGCCAGCAGCTCCCCGCCGTTGGACAGCATTCCGAACTATGGCTACACCTTC. Protein: CASSSPPLDSIPNYGYTF.

The rearrangement uses TRBV19 and TRBJ1-4, with 7 positions matching TRBD1. Trimming took 3 bases from V and 2 from J; bases not matched to a gene: 9. CDR1 is LNHDA, CDR2 SQIVND, per germline (reference sequence). The CDR3 runs to 17 residues. CDR3: CASSIGGQWSTNEKLFF. Here the CDR3 DNA reads TGTGCCAGTAGTATCGGGGGACAGTGGTCCACTAATGAAAAACTGTTTTTT.

CDR3 sequence reads: CASSFGGNTYEQYF. CDR3 coding DNA: TGCGCCAGCAGCTTCGGCGGGAACACCTACGAGCAGTACTTC. The chain has TRBV5-1 and TRBJ2-7; a weak D match, TRBD2 (6 bases). Germline V gene data show CDR1 as SGHRS and CDR2 as YFSETQ. V gave up 2 bases and J gave up 2 bases, with 11 bases separating them. CDR3 length: 14 residues.

The rearrangement links TRBV15 to TRBJ2-7; D ambiguous. Germline assignment: CDR1 LNHNV and CDR2 YYDKDF (reference sequence). There are 13 residues in the CDR3. V was shortened by 0 bases and J by 6 bases, with 9 bases between the two germline ends. The CDR3 loop reads CATSRDGGSEQYF. In nucleotides, the CDR3 is TGTGCCACCAGCAGAGATGGCGGTAGCGAGCAGTACTTC. Filled out from reference TRBV15 and TRBJ2-7, the complete variable domain reads DAMVIQNPRYQVTQFGKPVTLSCSQTLNHNVMYWYQQKSSQAPKLLFHYYDKDFNNEADTPDNFQSRRPNTSFCFLDIRSPGLGDTAMYLCATSRDGGSEQYFGPGTRLTVT.

The chain recombines TRBV24-1 with TRBJ2-3, with 7 nucleotides matching TRBD1. Trimming removed 3 bases from V and 3 bases from J; junction bases left unmatched: 5. The germline CDR1 and CDR2 sequences are KGHDR and SFDVKD. The CDR3 loop spans 15 amino acids. The CDR3: CATSDRLTGTDTQYF. The CDR3 DNA reads as TGTGCCACCAGTGATAGATTGACAGGGACAGATACGCAGTATTTT.

The rearrangement links TRBV28 to TRBJ1-5; weak D call: TRBD1 (5 bases). V was trimmed by 5 bases and J by 7 bases, leaving 12 bases between them. The CDR3 is 13 residues long. Germline loops: CDR1 MDHEN, CDR2 SYDVKM. The CDR3 DNA reads as TGTGCCAGCAGTCCCGGGGGTACGCAGCCCCAGCATTTT. As protein: CASSPGGTQPQHF.